One sample yielded the 5 T cell receptor beta chains listed below, sequenced in a study of CD8+ T cells in alopecia areata. Treatment denoted: oral pan-JAK inhibitor, 5-10 mg twice daily. In each case, RNA was isolated and then reverse transcribed into cDNA as the sequencing template. The repertoire was sequenced with immunoSEQ multiplex PCR; TCRdb's copy has only in-frame clones and lacks some. The sample shows fewer than 250,000 clones, around 60% of them seen only once. The source was CD4+ T cells sorted from blood, collected at week 4, from a patient treated with tofacitinib. These receptors were taken from a human donor with alopecia areata.

The chain carries TRBV27 and TRBJ1-5, with D possibly matching TRBD1 (5 bases). The germline V and J ends were trimmed by 1 base and 6 bases, with 10 bases remaining between them. The CDR3 totals 14 residues. CDR1 and CDR2 from the germline V gene are MNHEY and SMNVEV (reference sequence). The CDR3 region is CASSLYGDGQPQHF. The CDR3 bases are TGTGCCAGCAGTTTATATGGGGACGGTCAGCCCCAGCATTTT.

In DNA form, the CDR3 reads TGCAGCTCGAAGGGACAGGTCAACGGGGAGCTGTTTTTT. As protein: CSSKGQVNGELFF. The V call is TRBV29-1, the J call TRBJ2-2; TRBD1 agrees at 8 bases. The length of the CDR3 is 13 residues. V lost 8 bases, J lost 7 bases, and 9 bases stayed unmatched. CDR1 SQVTM and CDR2 ANQGSEA come from the germline V gene.

With respect to this clone: At one boundary the junction diverges from the germline segment, which might be a read error. The J gene is TRBJ2-5, the V gene TRBV11-1, with TRBD2 as a possible D gene (5 bases). The CDR3 is made up of 14 amino acids. Germline assignment: CDR1 SGHAT and CDR2 FQDESV (reference sequence). In DNA form, the CDR3 reads TGTGCCAGCAGCACCCCACGGGGAAGGGAGACCCAATACTTC. This translates into CASSTPRGRETQYF.

Notes on this clone: One junction end does not reproduce the germline sequence, and a read error may be involved. The chain joins TRBV25-1 to TRBJ2-5, with D uncertain. The CDR3 is 12 residues long. Germline CDR1 MGHDK, CDR2 SYGVNS. DNA for the CDR3: TGTGCCAGCGCACCGCCCGATTGGGCCCTGGACTTC. Protein: CASAPPDWALDF.

The chain is built from TRBV7-2 and TRBJ2-5; no clear D gene. There are 14 residues in the CDR3. Looked up from germline, CDR1 is SGHTA and CDR2 is FQGNSA. V lost 5 bases to trimming and J lost 5 bases, with 15 bases between them. The CDR3 protein is CASSPLTGRETQYF. CDR3 sequence (DNA): TGTGCCAGCAGCCCACTGACGGGTCGGGAGACCCAGTACTTC. The full variable domain, with the rest looked up from reference TRBV7-2 and TRBJ2-5, is GAGVSQSPSNKVTEKGKDVELRCDPISGHTALYWYRQSLGQGLEFLIYFQGNSAPDKSGLPSDRFSAERTGGSVSTLTIQRTQQEDSAVYLCASSPLTGRETQYFGPGTRLLVL.